These 22 T cell receptor beta chains originate from one sample sequenced in a study of radiotherapy plus CTLA-4 blockade in lung cancer. The data were produced by immunoSEQ multiplex PCR, yet TCRdb's version contains in-frame clones alone and is incomplete. The table includes tens of thousands of clones, about 80% detected once. The specimen was peripheral blood, collected from a patient treated with radiotherapy plus ipilimumab. These receptor sequences come from a human donor with non-small cell lung cancer who had a complete response to radiotherapy plus ipilimumab.

This sequence joins TRBV6-5 and TRBJ1-2, with 7 bases identical to TRBD1. This CDR3 spans 14 amino acids. Trimming removed 2 bases from V and 4 bases from J; junction bases left unmatched: 4. Germline CDR1 is MNHEY and CDR2 is SVGAGI. CDR3 nucleotide sequence: TGTGCCAGCAGTTACCAACAGGGGAGCTATGGCTACACCTTC. As protein: CASSYQQGSYGYTF.

The rearrangement links TRBV7-9 to TRBJ2-7; D assignment may be TRBD1 or TRBD2 (5 bases each). Germline-derived CDR1 and CDR2 are SEHNR and FQNEAQ (reference sequence). The V end was cut by 4 bases, the J end by 2 bases, with 6 bases between. The CDR3 runs to 12 residues. The CDR3 sequence: CASSSGPYEQYF. As DNA, the CDR3 is TGTGCCAGCAGCTCGGGACCCTACGAGCAGTACTTC.

This chain connects TRBV7-9 to TRBJ2-1; 12 nucleotides agree with TRBD2. The length of the CDR3 is 14 residues. The V gene's germline CDR1 is SEHNR and CDR2 FQNEAQ (reference sequence). Losses at the gene ends were 5 bases for V and 6 bases for J; bases not matched to a gene: 2. CDR3 region: CASSEGLAGNEQFF. The CDR3 coding sequence is TGTGCCAGCAGCGAGGGACTAGCGGGCAATGAGCAGTTCTTC.

V and J are TRBV11-3 and TRBJ2-1; D may correspond to TRBD1 or TRBD2 (6 bases each). Germline CDR1 is SGHNT and CDR2 is YENEEA. CDR3 length: 14 residues. Trimming stripped 1 base from V and 7 bases from J, with 11 bases between. The CDR3 is CASSLGGALNEQFF. In DNA, the CDR3 is TGTGCCAGCAGCTTAGGGGGGGCCCTAAATGAGCAGTTCTTC.

Regarding this clone: The junction differs from germline at one of its ends, possibly a read error. This sequence joins TRBV20-1 and TRBJ1-2; TRBD1 aligns across 10 bases. Germline loops: CDR1 DFQATT, CDR2 SNEGSKA (reference sequence). The CDR3 length is 11 residues. CDR3 residues: CSASPGQGVLF. The DNA for the CDR3 is TGCAGTGCTTCCCCCGGACAGGGGGTGCTCTTC.

CDR3 sequence: CASSLGPPSEQYV. In DNA, the CDR3 is TGTGCCAGCAGCTTAGGGCCACCCAGCGAGCAGTACGTC. The chain combines TRBV7-2 with TRBJ2-7; D not resolved. This CDR3 is 13 amino acids long. V was pared by 1 base and J by 6 bases, with 10 bases between. Germline V lookup: CDR1 SGHTA, CDR2 FQGNSA.

The chain has TRBV29-1 and TRBJ1-2; D is unresolved. V lost 4 bases and J lost 1, with 7 bases in between. The germline V gene has CDR1 SQVTM and CDR2 ANQGSEA. The CDR3 has 12 amino acids. The CDR3 loop reads CSVGLRNYGYTF. In DNA form, the CDR3 reads TGCAGCGTTGGTCTCCGTAACTATGGCTACACCTTC. The full variable domain, completed using reference TRBV29-1 and TRBJ1-2, is SAVISQKPSRDICQRGTSLTIQCQVDSQVTMMFWYRQQPGQSLTLIATANQGSEATYESGFVIDKFPISRPNLTFSTLTVSNMSPEDSSIYLCSVGLRNYGYTFGSGTRLTVV.

The rearrangement joins TRBV5-1 to TRBJ2-2, with 7 bases aligning to TRBD2. The V and J ends lost 2 bases and 4 bases, in that order; junction bases with no gene match: 5. The CDR3 contains 15 residues. The V gene's germline CDR1 is SGHRS and CDR2 YFSETQ. The CDR3 DNA reads as TGCGCCAGCAGCTTAGCGGGGCTGGGCACCGGGGAGCTGTTTTTT. Translation gives CASSLAGLGTGELFF.

The chain employs TRBV25-1 and TRBJ2-5, with TRBD2 identical over 11 bases. This CDR3 is built from 16 residues. Germline CDR1 and CDR2: MGHDK and SYGVNS. Unmatched junction bases numbered 10, after V lost 5 bases and J lost 5 bases. This chain's CDR3 is CASSILGTSGGETQYF. In DNA form, the CDR3 reads TGTGCCAGCAGTATCCTGGGGACTAGCGGTGGTGAGACCCAGTACTTC.

This chain links TRBV10-1 with TRBJ2-1; the D is unclear. CDR1 is WNHNN and CDR2 is SYGVQD in the germline V gene (reference sequence). The V gene lost 4 bases and the J gene lost 6 bases, with 10 bases spanning the gap. The CDR3 length is 13 residues. CDR3 sequence (DNA): TGCGCCAGCAGTGGACGGTTGGGCAATGAGCAGTTCTTC. The encoded protein is CASSGRLGNEQFF.

The gene calls are TRBV5-1 and TRBJ2-6, with TRBD2 matching 15 bases. The CDR3 runs to 22 residues. V trimming: 5 bases; J trimming: 4 bases; junction bases outside the gene matches: 19. The germline V gene encodes CDR1 SGHRS and CDR2 YFSETQ. As DNA, the CDR3 is TGCGCCAGCAGACCGAGGGGACTAGCGGGGGGTCTTATTGGGTCCGGGGCCAACGTCCTGACTTTC. As protein: CASRPRGLAGGLIGSGANVLTF.

This clone appeared a single time. The chain joins TRBV7-2 to TRBJ1-1, with 7 bases lining up with TRBD1. The J segment lost 11 bases and the V segment lost 5 bases, leaving 11 bases of the junction unmatched. Per germline, CDR1 SGHTA and CDR2 FQGNSA. The CDR3 sequence is 13 residues long. The CDR3 DNA follows: TGTGCCAGCAGCCAGGACAGGCGGGTGAGGGCTTTCTTT. The encoded protein is CASSQDRRVRAFF. Based on the CDR3 plus reference TRBV7-2 and TRBJ1-1, the full variable domain is GAGVSQSPSNKVTEKGKDVELRCDPISGHTALYWYRQSLGQGLEFLIYFQGNSAPDKSGLPSDRFSAERTGGSVSTLTIQRTQQEDSAVYLCASSQDRRVRAFFGQGTRLTVV.

The sample holds a few counts of this clone. The chain carries TRBV7-9 and TRBJ2-1; TRBD1 aligns across 10 bases. V shed 0 bases, J shed 6 bases, and the junction held 5 bases outside the gene matches. The CDR3 loop spans 16 amino acids. Germline V gene lookup returns CDR1 SEHNR and CDR2 FQNEAQ (reference sequence). CDR3 residues: CASSLAGTGEGNEQFF. In nucleotides, the CDR3 is TGTGCCAGCAGCTTAGCGGGGACAGGGGAGGGCAATGAGCAGTTCTTC.

The rearrangement joins TRBV5-4 to TRBJ1-2; TRBD1 matches at 7 bases. This CDR3 has 13 amino acids. V was clipped by 5 bases and J by 2 bases; unmatched bases: 3. CDR1 is SGHNT, CDR2 YYREEE, per germline (reference sequence). For the CDR3, the DNA is TGTGCCAGCAGACCGACAGGGAACTATGGCTACACCTTC. Translation gives CASRPTGNYGYTF.

This chain connects TRBV11-2 to TRBJ1-1; D uncertain. Germline-derived CDR1 and CDR2 are SGHAT and FQNNGV. With 1 base removed from V and 0 bases from J, the gap between germline ends came to 9 bases. The CDR3 extends over 15 amino acids. The CDR3: CASSLAASMNTEAFF. The CDR3 DNA sequence: TGTGCCAGCAGCTTAGCCGCCAGCATGAACACTGAAGCTTTCTTT.

This clone was counted between two and nine times. The chain has TRBV6-1 and TRBJ2-5, with 10 bases fitting TRBD1. Germline lookup yields CDR1 MNHNS and CDR2 SASEGT. The CDR3 is 15 residues long. With V trimmed by 7 bases and J by 2 bases, 7 bases remained unmatched. The CDR3 protein is CASKPGQGWQETQYF. The CDR3 region has the DNA TGTGCCAGCAAACCGGGACAGGGGTGGCAAGAGACCCAGTACTTC.

This clone was recorded once. The chain is built from TRBV6-5 and TRBJ1-2; D remains unclear. The germline V gene has CDR1 MNHEY and CDR2 SVGAGI. The CDR3 totals 15 residues. Trimming stripped 8 bases from V and 2 bases from J, with 18 bases between. This CDR3 reads CASRLDPNPNYGYTF. The DNA for the CDR3 is TGTGCCAGCCGCCTGGACCCAAACCCCAACTATGGCTACACCTTC.

This chain uses TRBV11-3 with TRBJ2-3, with D perhaps matching TRBD1 (6 bases). Looked up from germline, CDR1 is SGHNT and CDR2 is YENEEA. V lost 6 bases to trimming and J lost 6 bases, with 13 bases between them. This CDR3 has 13 residues. The CDR3 spells CASRLMGADTQYF. The CDR3 DNA follows: TGTGCCAGCAGACTAATGGGGGCCGATACGCAGTATTTT.

The chain joins TRBV10-2 to TRBJ2-1; 9 bases match TRBD2. CDR1 is WSHSY and CDR2 is SAAADI in the germline V gene. The V segment lost 6 bases and the J segment 4 bases; nucleotides outside the gene matches: 4. The CDR3 length is 14 residues. CDR3 amino acids: CASRAGGIYNEQFF. The CDR3, as DNA: TGCGCCAGCAGGGCGGGGGGGATTTACAATGAGCAGTTCTTC.

This CDR3 reads CAISESNGVAQHF. CDR3 coding DNA: TGTGCCATCAGTGAGTCAAACGGGGTGGCCCAGCATTTT. The rearrangement links TRBV10-3 to TRBJ1-5, with D unresolved. Trimming stripped 0 bases from V and 11 bases from J, with 11 bases between. CDR1 and CDR2 from the germline V gene are ENHRY and SYGVKD. The CDR3 loop spans 13 amino acids.

The CDR3 loop reads CASRRDGYGYTF. Written as DNA, the CDR3 is TGCGCCAGCAGGCGGGATGGCTATGGCTACACCTTC. This chain links TRBV5-1 with TRBJ1-2; the D is unclear. This CDR3 spans 12 amino acids. Germline assignment: CDR1 SGHRS and CDR2 YFSETQ. Trimming stripped 5 bases from V and 4 bases from J, with 9 bases between.

The rearrangement links TRBV29-1 to TRBJ1-3; D unclear. CDR3 length: 13 amino acids. Germline V lookup: CDR1 SQVTM, CDR2 ANQGSEA. Trimming stripped 2 bases from V and 1 base from J, with 6 bases between. The CDR3 DNA is TGCAGCGTTGAATCTGATTCTGGAAACACCATATATTTT. Translated, it gives CSVESDSGNTIYF. Full variable domain (missing parts from reference TRBV29-1 and TRBJ1-3): SAVISQKPSRDICQRGTSLTIQCQVDSQVTMMFWYRQQPGQSLTLIATANQGSEATYESGFVIDKFPISRPNLTFSTLTVSNMSPEDSSIYLCSVESDSGNTIYFGEGSWLTVV.